This record looks at one T cell receptor (beta chain) sequence and its context. Its antigen is unknown. No much larger clone is present one base from it, and per-base qualities are unavailable. The germline V gene supplies CDR1 SGHDT and CDR2 YYEEEE. The CDR3 has 14 amino acids, counting the end cysteine and phenylalanine. Here the CDR3 DNA is all that survives: 42 bases in frame from base 1. Trimming removed 2 bases from V and 4 bases from J, leaving 9 bases between the germline ends. The data derive from a study of cytomegalovirus exposure and HLA in healthy donors (dated 2017 in TCRdb). At the level of the whole study: An earlier analysis of approximately 600 of the donors reported about 290 Gb of sequence data and approximately 110 million unique TCR beta sequences from about 179 million T cells. In a later genetic analysis, genome-wide SNP genotypes for about 55% of the roughly 670 donors were used, and that subset was treated as a discovery cohort. To study patterns of TCR occurrence, a later analysis re-analyzed previously published TCR beta repertoires from 550 to 800 donors and added high-resolution HLA genotyping. An earlier analysis of around 580 of the donors used high-throughput TCR beta sequencing to judge whether each TCR beta V gene segment behaved as functional or pseudogenic. Donor age, sex, ethnicity and CMV serostatus were compiled alongside the repertoire data. Among the roughly 400 genotyped donors, 75% to 90% belonged to the genetic ancestry cluster associated with self-reported Caucasian donors. All discovery cohort repertoires had been generated on a single sequencing platform. The number of typed donors differed by locus: about 620-640 for A, B, C, DRB1 and DQB1; 500 to 550 for DQA1; roughly 600 for DPA1; and some 470 for DPB1. Along with the roughly 710-subject first cohort, a separate validation cohort of around 110 different subjects was used. The study profiled the T cell repertoires of 500 to 800 subjects by immunosequencing and related them to cytomegalovirus serostatus. Because of strong linkage in the cohort, five DR-DQ haplotypes were treated as single units for association and clustering. In the later analysis, no new phenotypic data were used to find candidate immune exposures; instead, reliance was placed on TCR beta sequences and their occurrence across donors. The study aimed to test whether signatures of past pathogen exposure could be identified by cataloging public T cell receptors. Among roughly 400 genotyped donors of the cohort, an average of around 250,000 unique TCR beta nucleotide sequences was sequenced per donor, of which about 18% were non-productive. Roughly 300 gigabases of sequencing data and around 87 million unique TCR sequences were included in an early release covering 550 to 800 HLA-typed donors. Both class I and class II loci were covered by HLA typing, at four-digit resolution. The study combined high-throughput TCR immunosequencing, statistical association of individual TCRs with disease status, and machine learning to predict cytomegalovirus infection status.

In total, 630 or so healthy bone marrow donors made up the cohort. All cohort members were sampled while nominally healthy, although unrecorded immune exposures were likely present. The donor was CMV seropositive and was included in the group of 250 to 300 seropositive cohort members. A peripheral blood sample was collected from each donor, and TCR beta sequencing was performed on peripheral blood mononuclear cells. The Qiagen DNeasy Blood Extraction Kit was used to extract genomic DNA from the blood cell samples. Libraries were prepared through the immunoSEQ multiplex PCR assay. For the multiplex PCR, a mixture combining 60 forward primers for TCR Vbeta segments and 13 reverse primers for TCR Jbeta segments was used. A multiplex PCR assay on genomic DNA amplified the CDR3 region of rearranged TCR beta genes. The Illumina HiSeq System was used to sequence the amplified TCR beta libraries as 87-base-pair reads. In the original analysis: A later analysis counted about 80 million unique TCR beta chains across the 666 repertoires, and roughly 10 million of these chains were shared by at least two donors. Raw reads were error-corrected and collapsed into unique sequences with a nearest-neighbor algorithm that merged closely related sequences to remove PCR and sequencing errors. V, D and J gene segments were assigned by aligning CDR3 sequences to IMGT reference sequences. For a sequence to be retained, a match of at least six nucleotides to both a V gene segment and a J gene segment was required. A rearrangement counted as productive if the CDR3 had no stop codons and remained in frame with V and J, and every other rearrangement counted as non-productive. CDR3 was defined by IMGT convention, running from the second conserved V-encoded cysteine to the conserved J-encoded phenylalanine. The earlier analysis of about 590 of the donors excluded sequences that lacked an unambiguous match to a single V gene segment. In an earlier analysis of 587 of the donors, a V segment was called functional when productive rearrangements were above 56.7%, and segregating when the standard deviation between donors exceeded 5%. A statistical classification framework was built to diagnose cytomegalovirus status from the catalog of TCR beta chain sequences. In a later analysis, V and J genes were assigned by comparing TCR nucleotide sequences against IMGT/GENE-DB human TR gene sequences. Using the TCRdist pipeline, a later analysis assigned CDR3 sequences along with most-parsimonious VDJ recombination scenarios. In a later analysis, each TCR beta chain was defined by its CDR3 amino acid sequence together with its V-gene family, and reads lacking a unique V-gene family were excluded. To address suspected cross-contamination and a sequencing artifact, a later analysis removed 550 to 750 highly shared, low-generation-probability nucleotide sequences. In a later analysis, a clonal expansion index for each public chain was calculated from normalized within-repertoire ranks of inferred template counts. In a later analysis, generation probabilities were computed with a VDJ recombination model fitted to out-of-frame rearrangements, and the resulting probabilities were checked against IGoR. A later analysis scored TCR-TCR, TCR-HLA and TCR-CMV co-occurrence with hypergeometric tests, applying a repertoire-size bias correction to TCR pairs. False discovery rates were estimated in a later analysis by permuting HLA or CMV assignments 20 times. In a later analysis, co-occurring TCRs were grouped with DBSCAN, and TCRdist sequence similarity was added when clustering was performed within HLA-allele-positive subsets. Repertoires with fewer than 30,000 or more than 120,000 public chains were left out of co-occurrence clustering, as were five repertoires with anomalous nucleotide sharing. TCRdb limited this immuneACCESS table to in-frame rearrangements with V and J called. A share of clones is missing; checked studies link under half to unresolved V genes, and the rest is unexplained. V and J calls and clone size are those listed in that table; D and trimming were worked out from the DNA. Counted in this sample were about 140,000 clones; approximately 84% of them appeared once. Approximately 1.3% of the sample is taken by the ten largest.

Broad study findings and their caveats: The 87-base-pair reads could not distinguish some IMGT-functional V segments, including TRBV6-2 and TRBV6-3, so those segments were excluded. Assigning TCR associations to individual alleles was difficult when HLA alleles, especially DR and DQ, strongly co-occurred. In a later analysis, the rate of TCR association differed among HLA loci, with DRB1 alleles having the most associated TCRs and HLA-C alleles having the fewest. The presence/absence analyses assumed that sequencing depth was roughly uniform across donors, and that assumption may not be true. HLA typing was unavailable for some donors at each locus, so association tests used only the typed subset. The classifier was reported to diagnose cytomegalovirus status with high specificity and sensitivity in both the original and validation cohorts. Broadly in line with IMGT annotations, most TCR beta V segments showed up in productive rearrangements about 90% or about 30% of the time in an earlier analysis of some 590 of the donors. The only immune exposure information available for the cohort was CMV serostatus. Three of the identified cytomegalovirus-associated TCR beta chains were confirmed in vitro to be specific for cytomegalovirus antigens. The study listed 150 to 200 TCR beta chains as associated with cytomegalovirus. In a later analysis, HLA-associated TCR beta chains showed more clonal expansion and lower generation probabilities than non-associated chains that were equally common. Because counts were too low, around 18 rarely observed V segments, including chromosome 9 orphons, were left out of the earlier analysis of 500 to 650 of the donors. V-gene and J-gene trimming of TCR beta chains was associated with a missense DCLRE1C variant in a later genetic analysis, and the association was replicated in an independent cohort. Several of the top co-occurrence clusters appeared to be linked to parvovirus B19, influenza, CMV and Epstein-Barr virus, according to a later analysis. Most TCR sequences were seen in very few donors, while some public TCRs were found in many individuals. The authors suggested that the approach could potentially be generalized to other disease states and immunological phenotypes. A later analysis associated roughly 17,000 TCR beta sequences with specific HLA alleles at a false discovery rate of 0.05. Linkage disequilibrium might explain the correlated functional status among segregating V segments, but an unknown experimental factor could not be ruled out. This cohort had only TCR beta chains sequenced, and the lack of alpha or paired-chain data limited which features could be detected. A later genetic analysis reported fewer N-insertions in productive TCRs among donors in an Asian-associated ancestry cluster than the approximately 700-donor mean. A further reported finding was that TCR beta sequences accurately predicted the HLA-A and HLA-B alleles for most subjects in the first cohort. A later analysis found that most CMV-associated TCR beta chains appeared HLA-restricted, with HLA associations seemingly driven largely by CMV exposure. A cluster of highly shared sequence variants was judged likely to represent a technical artifact of the sequencing pipeline.

The source is a man younger than 40 in good health and CMV-seropositive. The rearranged segments are TRBV5-6 and TRBJ2-2, and TRBD1 may be the D gene, going by 6 matching bases. The sequencing sample was made of PBMCs. CDR3 sequence: CASSFVDSTGELFF. The base sequence is TGTGCCAGCAGCTTTGTGGACAGCACCGGGGAGCTGTTTTTT.